This entry features one TCR beta chain sequence. The authors' processing: Counts of nucleated cells, estimated from reference gene primer amplification, were obtained. The data were produced by immunoSEQ multiplex PCR, yet TCRdb's version contains in-frame clones alone and is incomplete. That table furnishes V, J and clone size, whereas the DNA furnished D and trimming. The data show some 100,000 clones, with 75% to 90% seen just once and around 2% held by the top ten. The data were taken from a study of blood T cell repertoires in COVID-19. This CDR3 has 18 residues. CDR1 SGDLS and CDR2 YYNGEE come from the germline V gene. With 0 bases clipped from V and 1 base from J, the junction kept 7 bases outside the gene matches.

Source material: peripheral blood. The rearrangement links TRBV9 to TRBJ1-3; 10 bases are shared with TRBD1. This clonotype was obtained from a woman aged 65 to 85 with active or convalescent COVID-19. The CDR3: CASSVGWGQGLSGNTIYF. The CDR3 coding sequence is TGTGCCAGCAGCGTAGGGTGGGGACAGGGGTTATCTGGAAACACCATATATTTT.